This T cell receptor beta chain emerged from a study of blood T cell repertoires in COVID-19. Study-wide background: Collection of acute and convalescent COVID-19 samples took place in the United States, Italy and Spain. From T cells, B-cell-depleted T cells, or PBMCs came the material, which was cDNA or gDNA.

Germline V gene sequence: CDR1 SGHVS, CDR2 FQNEAQ. The length of the CDR3 is 15 residues. The ends lost 5 bases at V and 5 bases at J; junction bases unmatched: 10. The authors' processing: Amplification of reference gene primers provided the estimated nucleated cell counts. Only in-frame clones appear in the TCRdb table, and some are missing; sequencing was by immunoSEQ multiplex PCR. That table supplies the V and J calls and clone size; D and trimming were determined from the DNA. The sample yields about 480,000 clones, more than 75% seen once. The gene calls are TRBV7-8 and TRBJ2-5, with 8 positions matching TRBD1. This clonotype was sampled from a woman in her thirties or forties who had recovered from COVID-19. The sample comprised PBMCs or T cells enriched from blood (not recorded which). CDR3 coding DNA: TGTGCCAGCAGCCACTTAGGACAGGGTTTTGAGACCCAGTACTTC. Protein sequence: CASSHLGQGFETQYF.